Listed here are 20 T cell receptor beta chains from one sample, sequenced in a study of graft-versus-host responses after intestinal transplantation. Their antigens remain unidentified. Assay used: immunoSEQ multiplex PCR; TCRdb lists only in-frame clones, some missing. The sample consists of about 110,000 clones, 80% to 95% of them appearing once. The material sequenced was unstimulated CD8+ T cells sorted from spleen or lymph node cells, taken before intestinal transplant. Source of these receptors: a human donor who received an intestinal transplant.

The J gene is TRBJ2-1, the V gene TRBV6-1, with 7 bases matching TRBD2. Germline V gene lookup returns CDR1 MNHNS and CDR2 SASEGT. The ends lost 6 bases at V and 8 bases at J; junction bases unmatched: 13. The CDR3 is 15 residues long. The CDR3 protein is CASSPGGRTFDEQFF. The CDR3 coding sequence is TGTGCCAGCAGCCCCGGCGGGAGAACGTTCGATGAGCAGTTCTTC.

This clone was recorded only once. The rearrangement links TRBV7-6 to TRBJ2-1, with TRBD2 identical over 10 bases. Germline values: CDR1 SGHVS, CDR2 FNYEAQ. J lost 7 bases, V lost 9 bases, and 18 bases had no gene match. The CDR3 contains 17 residues. The CDR3 DNA reads TGTGCCAGTCAAGCAGCTTTTCTCAGCGGGAGGGAGAATGAGCAGTTCTTC. Amino acids: CASQAAFLSGRENEQFF.

CDR3 DNA sequence: TGCGCCAGCAGCGTCCGGGGGACTGAAGCTTTCTTT. It is translated as CASSVRGTEAFF. The V and J genes are TRBV10-2 and TRBJ1-1; TRBD1 might be the D (5 bases). The CDR3 covers 12 residues. The V gene's germline CDR1 is WSHSY and CDR2 SAAADI. V was pared by 6 bases and J by 5 bases, with 10 bases between.

The chain uses TRBV11-2 and TRBJ2-7, with D possibly matching TRBD2 (6 bases). Germline values: CDR1 SGHAT, CDR2 FQNNGV. V was pared by 7 bases and J by 6 bases, with 16 bases between. There are 13 residues in the CDR3. The CDR3 DNA reads as TGTGCCAGCACCCTAGGTGGGGGGAGCGAGCAGTACTTC. It specifies CASTLGGGSEQYF.

This clone was recorded once. This chain uses TRBV5-1 with TRBJ2-1, with D perhaps given as TRBD1 or TRBD2 (5 bases each). Germline loops: CDR1 SGHRS, CDR2 YFSETQ. The CDR3 is 13 amino acids. V lost 4 bases, J lost 7 bases, and 12 bases lay in between. The CDR3, as DNA: TGCGCCAGCAGCCCGAGGGGTAGGAATGAGCAGTTCTTC. Translated: CASSPRGRNEQFF.

The rearrangement links TRBV27 to TRBJ2-1, with no clear D. The germline V gene has CDR1 MNHEY and CDR2 SMNVEV (reference sequence). Deletions cut 5 bases from V and 0 bases from J, with 11 bases between. The CDR3 length is 15 residues. The CDR3, as DNA: TGTGCCAGCAGTGGGGTTGAAAGCTCCTACAATGAGCAGTTCTTC. This encodes CASSGVESSYNEQFF.

The chain recombines TRBV2 with TRBJ2-7; 10 bases match TRBD1. Unmatched junction bases numbered 7, after V lost 6 bases and J lost 5 bases. This CDR3 has 14 amino acids. Germline V gene sequence: CDR1 SNHLY, CDR2 FYNNEI. The CDR3 reads CASSEPGQGNEQYF. The CDR3 nucleotides are TGTGCCAGCAGCGAGCCGGGACAGGGGAACGAGCAGTACTTC.

The chain joins TRBV6-5 to TRBJ2-2; D ambiguous. The CDR3 runs 12 residues. The V gene's germline CDR1 is MNHEY and CDR2 SVGAGI. The V gene lost 8 bases and the J gene lost 6 bases, with 10 bases spanning the gap. The CDR3 protein is CASLSIAGELFF. CDR3 bases: TGTGCCAGCTTATCTATCGCCGGGGAGCTGTTTTTT.

This clone has just one count. The chain has TRBV27 and TRBJ2-7; maybe TRBD2 (5 bases). The length of the CDR3 is 16 residues. CDR1 is MNHEY, CDR2 SMNVEV, per germline (reference sequence). V lost 0 bases to trimming and J lost 3 bases, with 15 bases between them. CDR3 coding DNA: TGTGCCAGCAGTTTATCGGGAGTGGTAGCTGGCTACGAGCAGTACTTC. Its protein product is CASSLSGVVAGYEQYF.

The genes are TRBV27 and TRBJ1-1, with TRBD1 matching over 7 bases. This CDR3 is built from 12 residues. The trim removed 4 bases at V and 6 bases at J, leaving 2 bases unmatched. Germline values: CDR1 MNHEY, CDR2 SMNVEV (reference sequence). The CDR3 is CASSSGGAEAFF. The CDR3 DNA follows: TGTGCCAGCAGTTCAGGGGGTGCTGAAGCTTTCTTT.

The chain joins TRBV7-8 to TRBJ2-1, with D uncertain. CDR1 is SGHVS and CDR2 is FQNEAQ in the germline V gene. Between the trimmed V and J ends, which lost 1 base and 4 bases, there was a span of 11 bases. The CDR3 extends over 15 amino acids. CDR3 DNA sequence: TGTGCCAGCAGCTTAGGAGGACGGACGTACAATGAGCAGTTCTTC. It codes for CASSLGGRTYNEQFF.

The chain is built from TRBV5-1 and TRBJ1-1, with a weak D call TRBD1 (5 bases). Trimming stripped 10 bases from V and 1 base from J, with 14 bases between. CDR1 and CDR2 from the germline V gene are SGHRS and YFSETQ. The CDR3 totals 13 residues. The CDR3 region has the DNA TGCGCCTCTTGTTCAGGGCCGAACACTGAAGCTTTCTTT. Its protein is CASCSGPNTEAFF.

This clone was observed a single time. This rearrangement joins TRBV2 to TRBJ2-1; TRBD2 matches 10 bases. This CDR3 is built from 15 residues. CDR1 is SNHLY and CDR2 is FYNNEI in the germline V gene. Trimming at V came to 4 bases and at J to 10 bases, leaving 10 bases not matched to a gene. CDR3 sequence (DNA): TGTGCCAGCAGTGCGGGGCTAGCGGGGGCGGGGGAGCAGTTCTTC. Translating it yields CASSAGLAGAGEQFF.

The chain joins TRBV27 to TRBJ2-1, with D hard to call. The germline V and J ends were trimmed by 3 bases and 3 bases, with 27 bases remaining between them. The CDR3 consists of 20 residues. Germline values: CDR1 MNHEY, CDR2 SMNVEV (reference sequence). The CDR3 bases are TGTGCCAGCAGTTTTGCCCCCCCCACGGTCGGATCGGTGGGCTACAATGAGCAGTTCTTC. It codes for CASSFAPPTVGSVGYNEQFF.

The chain carries TRBV9 and TRBJ2-3; no firm D call. This CDR3 spans 16 amino acids. Looked up from germline, CDR1 is SGDLS and CDR2 is YYNGEE. V lost 2 bases and J 3 bases, leaving 16 bases between the germline ends. CDR3 coding DNA: TGTGCCAGCAGCGTTTTCGGAGTTGATAGAACAGATACGCAGTATTTT. Translating it yields CASSVFGVDRTDTQYF.

The J gene is TRBJ2-3, the V gene TRBV11-3; no reliable D call. The CDR3 sequence is 13 residues long. The germline CDR1 and CDR2 sequences are SGHNT and YENEEA. Trimming stripped 3 bases from V and 6 bases from J, with 10 bases between. In nucleotides, the CDR3 is TGTGCCAGCAGCTTTGGTAGACTGGATACGCAGTATTTT. This codes for CASSFGRLDTQYF.

The V call is TRBV18, the J call TRBJ2-7, with 8 bases that match TRBD2. CDR1 is KGHSH, CDR2 LQKENI, per germline. After removal of 3 bases from V and 2 bases from J, the junction contained 3 bases not matched to a gene. This CDR3 spans 14 amino acids. The DNA for the CDR3 is TGTGCCAGCTCACCTCCGGGAGGGCCCTACGAGCAGTACTTC. Its protein product is CASSPPGGPYEQYF.

The V gene is TRBV4-2, the J gene TRBJ2-1, with 10 bases identical to TRBD2. After removal of 0 bases from V and 7 bases from J, the junction contained 3 bases not matched to a gene. CDR3 length equals 15 residues. Looked up from germline, CDR1 is LGHNA and CDR2 is YNFKEQ. CDR3 sequence (DNA): TGTGCCAGCAGCCAAGAACAACTAGCGGGGAATGAGCAGTTCTTC. Amino acid sequence: CASSQEQLAGNEQFF.

This chain uses TRBV9 with TRBJ1-1; 9 bases agree with TRBD1. Germline V gene sequence: CDR1 SGDLS, CDR2 YYNGEE. This CDR3 has 16 residues. The junction had 8 bases not matched to a gene; V was cut back by 3 bases and J by 2 bases. The CDR3 here is CASSAAETGGNTEAFF. The CDR3 DNA sequence: TGTGCCAGCAGCGCAGCGGAGACAGGGGGAAACACTGAAGCTTTCTTT.

V is TRBV11-2 and J is TRBJ1-5; 7 nucleotides match TRBD1. The CDR3 totals 15 residues. J was trimmed by 6 bases and V by 5 bases; bases with no gene match: 10. Germline V CDR1 and CDR2: SGHAT, FQNNGV. This CDR3 reads CASSRRGRGSQPQHF. CDR3 nucleotide sequence: TGTGCCAGCAGCCGTCGCGGCAGGGGGAGTCAGCCCCAGCATTTT.